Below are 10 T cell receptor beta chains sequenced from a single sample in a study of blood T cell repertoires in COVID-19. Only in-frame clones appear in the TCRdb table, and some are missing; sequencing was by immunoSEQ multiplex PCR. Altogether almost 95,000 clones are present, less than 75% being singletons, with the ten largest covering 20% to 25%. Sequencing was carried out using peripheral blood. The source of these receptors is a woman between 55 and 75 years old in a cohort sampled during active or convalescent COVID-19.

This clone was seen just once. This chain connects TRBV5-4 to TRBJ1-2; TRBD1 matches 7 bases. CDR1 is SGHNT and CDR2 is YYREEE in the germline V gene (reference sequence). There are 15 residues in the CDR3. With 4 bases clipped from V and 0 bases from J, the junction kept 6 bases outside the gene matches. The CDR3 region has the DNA TGTGCCAGCAGCCAACAGGGGTCCACTAACTATGGCTACACCTTC. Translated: CASSQQGSTNYGYTF.

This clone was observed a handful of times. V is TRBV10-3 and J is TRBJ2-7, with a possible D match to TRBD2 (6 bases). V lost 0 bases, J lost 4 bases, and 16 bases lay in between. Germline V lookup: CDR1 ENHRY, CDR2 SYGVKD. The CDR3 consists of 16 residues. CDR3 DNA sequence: TGTGCCATCAGTGAGTCAGCGGGCCTTTTCTTTTACGAGCAGTACTTC. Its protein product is CAISESAGLFFYEQYF.

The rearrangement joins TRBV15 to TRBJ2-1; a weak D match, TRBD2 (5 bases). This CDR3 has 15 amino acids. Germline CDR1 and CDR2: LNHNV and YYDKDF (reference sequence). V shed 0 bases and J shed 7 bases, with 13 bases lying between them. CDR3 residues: CATSRDRHRGNEQFF. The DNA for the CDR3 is TGTGCCACCAGCAGAGATAGACACCGGGGAAATGAGCAGTTCTTC.

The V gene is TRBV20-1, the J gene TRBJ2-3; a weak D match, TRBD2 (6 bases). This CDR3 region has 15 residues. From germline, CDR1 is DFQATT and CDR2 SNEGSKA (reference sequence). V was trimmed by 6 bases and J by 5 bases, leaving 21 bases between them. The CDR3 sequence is CSASSWGYGGDTQYF. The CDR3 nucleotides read TGCAGTGCGAGTAGTTGGGGCTACGGGGGAGATACGCAGTATTTT.

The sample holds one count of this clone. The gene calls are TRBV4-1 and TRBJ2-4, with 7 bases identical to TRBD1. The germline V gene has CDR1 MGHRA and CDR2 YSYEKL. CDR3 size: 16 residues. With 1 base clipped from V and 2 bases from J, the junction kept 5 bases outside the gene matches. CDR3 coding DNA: TGCGCCAGCAGCCAAGTGATACAGGGGCCCAAAAACATTCAGTACTTC. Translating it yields CASSQVIQGPKNIQYF.

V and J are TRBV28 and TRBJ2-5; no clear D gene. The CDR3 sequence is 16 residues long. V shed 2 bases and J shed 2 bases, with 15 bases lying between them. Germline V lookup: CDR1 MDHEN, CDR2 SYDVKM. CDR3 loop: CASSLAYSGWQETQYF. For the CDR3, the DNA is TGTGCCAGCAGTTTAGCGTATTCGGGTTGGCAAGAGACCCAGTACTTC.

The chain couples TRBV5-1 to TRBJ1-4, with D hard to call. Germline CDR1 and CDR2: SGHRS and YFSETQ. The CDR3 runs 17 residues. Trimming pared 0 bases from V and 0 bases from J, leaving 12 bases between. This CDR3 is CASSLGTYSSTNEKLFF. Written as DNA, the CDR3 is TGCGCCAGCAGCTTGGGGACTTACAGCTCAACTAATGAAAAACTGTTTTTT.

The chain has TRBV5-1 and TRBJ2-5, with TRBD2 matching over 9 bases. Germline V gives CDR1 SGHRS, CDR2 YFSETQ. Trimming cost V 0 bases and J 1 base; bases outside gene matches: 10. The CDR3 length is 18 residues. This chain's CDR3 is CASSLAALAGGLQETQYF. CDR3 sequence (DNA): TGCGCCAGCAGCTTGGCCGCATTGGCGGGGGGGCTCCAAGAGACCCAGTACTTC.

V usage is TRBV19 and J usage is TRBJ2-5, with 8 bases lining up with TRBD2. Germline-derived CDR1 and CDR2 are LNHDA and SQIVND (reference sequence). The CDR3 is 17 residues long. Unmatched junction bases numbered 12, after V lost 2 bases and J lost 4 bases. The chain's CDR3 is CASSIFSLSGGRETQYF. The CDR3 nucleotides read TGTGCCAGTAGTATATTCTCCCTATCGGGGGGGAGAGAGACCCAGTACTTC.

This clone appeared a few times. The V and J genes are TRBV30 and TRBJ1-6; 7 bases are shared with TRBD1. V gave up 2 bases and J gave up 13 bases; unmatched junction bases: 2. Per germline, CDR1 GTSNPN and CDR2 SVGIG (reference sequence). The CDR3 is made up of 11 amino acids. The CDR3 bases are TGTGCCTGGAGTCTCAGGGGGCCCCTCCACTTT. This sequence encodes CAWSLRGPLHF.